The 11 T cell receptor beta chains in this list originate from one sample, sequenced in a study of blood T cell repertoires in COVID-19 (TCRdb year 2020). Libraries were made using the immunoSEQ multiplex PCR assay. What TCRdb holds here is the immuneACCESS table cut down to in-frame rearrangements. Part of the clones is not present; checked against another copy, under half of the missing clones reflect an unresolved V gene, and the others are unexplained. The sample table records 150,000 or so clones; 86% of these occur just once. Jointly, the top ten make up approximately 7% of the sample. The sample consisted of peripheral blood. The receptors come from a man between 45 and 60 years old with active or convalescent COVID-19.

CDR3 in DNA: TGTGCCAGCAGCTCTGGACTAGCGGGGTCCTACAATGAGCAGTTCTTC. Translated, it gives CASSSGLAGSYNEQFF. V gene TRBV5-4 combines with J gene TRBJ2-1; 12 bases fit TRBD2. This CDR3 has 16 amino acids. After removal of 3 bases from V and 1 base from J, the junction contained 2 bases not matched to a gene. Germline assignment: CDR1 SGHNT and CDR2 YYREEE (reference sequence).

The CDR3 bases are TGTGCCAGCAGCACCCTAGCGGGGGGGAACACCGGGGAGCTGTTTTTT. Its protein product is CASSTLAGGNTGELFF. The chain combines TRBV7-2 with TRBJ2-2, with 11 bases that match TRBD2. The V gene end was trimmed by 5 bases and the J gene end by 1 base; junction bases not matched to a gene: 3. The CDR3 extends over 16 amino acids. CDR1 is SGHTA and CDR2 is FQGNSA in the germline V gene.

The chain joins TRBV24-1 to TRBJ2-3; D unclear. The V end lost 0 bases, the J end lost 0 bases, and 3 bases lay between the germline ends. There are 14 residues in the CDR3. From germline, CDR1 is KGHDR and CDR2 SFDVKD. The CDR3 is CATSDLPSTDTQYF. CDR3 nucleotides: TGTGCCACCAGTGATTTGCCAAGCACAGATACGCAGTATTTT.

The J gene is TRBJ2-7, the V gene TRBV5-1, with TRBD1 identical over 11 bases. The V and J ends lost 4 bases and 6 bases, in that order; junction bases with no gene match: 6. The CDR3 is made up of 14 amino acids. Germline CDR1 reads SGHRS; CDR2 reads YFSETQ. For the CDR3, the DNA is TGCGCCAGCAGCGAGGACAGGGGGCCAAGCGAGCAGTACTTC. Its protein is CASSEDRGPSEQYF.

The chain couples TRBV4-3 to TRBJ2-7; no clear D gene. Germline loops: CDR1 LGHNA, CDR2 YSLEER. There are 14 residues in the CDR3. V lost 0 bases and J 4 bases, leaving 10 bases between the germline ends. This CDR3 reads CASSQDPFYYEQYF. The CDR3, as DNA: TGCGCCAGCAGCCAAGACCCCTTCTATTACGAGCAGTACTTC.

The V gene is TRBV5-1, the J gene TRBJ1-1; TRBD1 is a possible D gene (6 bases). Germline CDR1 is SGHRS and CDR2 is YFSETQ. Trimming shortened V by 2 bases and J by 1 base, and 18 bases separated the two germline ends. The CDR3 is 17 amino acids. CDR3 sequence reads: CASSFGRTVQKNTEAFF. CDR3 sequence (DNA): TGCGCCAGCAGCTTCGGCCGGACAGTACAAAAGAACACTGAAGCTTTCTTT. The full variable domain, rest sourced from reference TRBV5-1 and TRBJ1-1, is KAGVTQTPRYLIKTRGQQVTLSCSPISGHRSVSWYQQTPGQGLQFLFEYFSETQRNKGNFPGRFSGRQFSNSRSEMNVSTLELGDSALYLCASSFGRTVQKNTEAFFGQGTRLTVV.

V usage is TRBV2 and J usage is TRBJ2-5; 16 nucleotides agree with TRBD2. CDR1 is SNHLY, CDR2 FYNNEI, per germline. J lost 3 bases, V lost 8 bases, and 15 bases had no gene match. The CDR3 is 19 residues long. This CDR3 reads CASREGTSGGAILEETQYF. In DNA form, the CDR3 reads TGTGCCAGCCGCGAGGGGACTAGCGGGGGGGCGATCTTGGAAGAGACCCAGTACTTC. Filled out from reference TRBV2 and TRBJ2-5, the complete variable domain reads EPEVTQTPSHQVTQMGQEVILRCVPISNHLYFYWYRQILGQKVEFLVSFYNNEISEKSEIFDDQFSVERPDGSNFTLKIRSTKLEDSAMYFCASREGTSGGAILEETQYFGPGTRLLVL.

The chain links TRBV7-3 to TRBJ1-1; no reliable D call. The CDR3 has 13 amino acids. The V end was cut by 3 bases, the J end by 0 bases, with 5 bases between. CDR1 is SGHTA, CDR2 FQGTGA, per germline. The CDR3, as DNA: TGTGCCAGCAGCTTCAACATGAACACTGAAGCTTTCTTT. It codes for CASSFNMNTEAFF.

The chain couples TRBV5-1 to TRBJ2-7; 8 bases line up with TRBD2. V dropped 0 bases and J dropped 4; count of bases not matched to a gene: 15. This CDR3 comprises 18 residues. Germline lookup yields CDR1 SGHRS and CDR2 YFSETQ. CDR3 coding DNA: TGCGCCAGCAGCTTGGTTGCGGGGGGACGACCTACCCAATACGAGCAGTACTTC. It is translated as CASSLVAGGRPTQYEQYF.

The chain carries TRBV2 and TRBJ1-6, with D maybe TRBD1 (5 bases). Germline V gives CDR1 SNHLY, CDR2 FYNNEI. CDR3 size: 13 residues. Trimming shortened V by 6 bases and J by 9 bases, and 12 bases separated the two germline ends. CDR3 protein: CASSPGSGSPLHF. CDR3 DNA sequence: TGTGCCAGCAGCCCAGGGTCAGGTTCACCCCTCCACTTT. The full variable domain, with the rest looked up from reference TRBV2 and TRBJ1-6, is EPEVTQTPSHQVTQMGQEVILRCVPISNHLYFYWYRQILGQKVEFLVSFYNNEISEKSEIFDDQFSVERPDGSNFTLKIRSTKLEDSAMYFCASSPGSGSPLHFGNGTRLTVT.

The V call is TRBV7-6, the J call TRBJ1-6; a weak D match, TRBD1 (6 bases). Germline loops: CDR1 SGHVS, CDR2 FNYEAQ. CDR3 length: 18 amino acids. Trimming took off 0 bases at V and 0 bases at J, with 12 bases between the two ends. The CDR3 region has the DNA TGTGCCAGCAGCTTAGCGAGGGGGTGGAGCTCCTATAATTCACCCCTCCACTTT. Encoded protein: CASSLARGWSSYNSPLHF.